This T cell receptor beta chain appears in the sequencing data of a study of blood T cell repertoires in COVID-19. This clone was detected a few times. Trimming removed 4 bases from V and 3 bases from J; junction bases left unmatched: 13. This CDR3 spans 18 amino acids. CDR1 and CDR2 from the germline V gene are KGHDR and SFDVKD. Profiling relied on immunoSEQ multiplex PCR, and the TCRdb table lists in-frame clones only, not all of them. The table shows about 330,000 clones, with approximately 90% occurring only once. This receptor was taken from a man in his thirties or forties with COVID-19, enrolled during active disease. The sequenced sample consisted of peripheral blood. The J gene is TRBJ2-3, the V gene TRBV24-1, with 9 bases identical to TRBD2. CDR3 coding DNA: TGTGCCACCAGTGACTTAACCGGGACTAGCTCTTCGACAGATACGCAGTATTTT. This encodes CATSDLTGTSSSTDTQYF.